The next 22 T cell receptor beta chains were all read from a single sample in a study of shared clonotypes between healthy human individuals. Libraries were prepared by immunoSEQ multiplex PCR; TCRdb keeps only in-frame clonotypes and omits some of them. Of 400,000 to 500,000 clones in the sample, roughly 85% were seen once. Sequencing was performed on PBMCs. The receptors come from a woman in her thirties or forties in good health. Some clones in this sample may be carry-over from other donors' samples.

Note on this clone: Other nucleotide sequences from this sample produce the same CDR3. The chain joins TRBV30 to TRBJ1-5, with a tentative D call TRBD1 (5 bases). V lost 1 base, J lost 5 bases, and 9 bases lay in between. In germline, CDR1 is GTSNPN, CDR2 SVGIG (reference sequence). The CDR3 runs to 13 residues. The CDR3 DNA follows: TGTGCCTGGAGTGGGGGCAGGGATCAGCCCCAGCATTTT. This gives the protein CAWSGGRDQPQHF. Full variable domain (remainder filled in from reference TRBV30 and TRBJ1-5): SQTIHQWPATLVQPVGSPLSLECTVEGTSNPNLYWYRQAAGRGLQLLFYSVGIGQISSEVPQNLSASRPQDRQFILSSKKLLLSDSGFYLCAWSGGRDQPQHFGDGTRLSIL.

The V gene is TRBV30, the J gene TRBJ2-5; TRBD2 agrees at 11 bases. CDR1 GTSNPN and CDR2 SVGIG come from the germline V gene (reference sequence). The CDR3 spans 15 residues. Trimming cost V 5 bases and J 1 base; bases outside gene matches: 6. This chain's CDR3 is CAWGRGLAGQETQYF. The CDR3 DNA is TGTGCCTGGGGGCGAGGACTAGCGGGCCAAGAGACCCAGTACTTC.

The chain joins TRBV6-5 to TRBJ2-3, with D perhaps matching TRBD2 (6 bases). The CDR3 extends over 15 amino acids. Trimming cost V 3 bases and J 1 base, with 11 bases left between them. CDR1 is MNHEY and CDR2 is SVGAGI in the germline V gene. This chain's CDR3 is CASSYWRDGTDTQYF. The CDR3, as DNA: TGTGCCAGCAGTTATTGGCGGGACGGCACAGATACGCAGTATTTT.

The gene calls are TRBV11-1 and TRBJ1-3; D remains ambiguous. V shed 8 bases and J shed 2 bases, with 13 bases lying between them. The length of the CDR3 is 14 residues. Germline values: CDR1 SGHAT, CDR2 FQDESV (reference sequence). The CDR3 region has the DNA TGTGCCAGCGCCGGACGGAAAACTGGAAACACCATATATTTT. Amino acid sequence: CASAGRKTGNTIYF. Combining the CDR3 with reference TRBV11-1 and TRBJ1-3 gives the whole variable domain EAEVAQSPRYKITEKSQAVAFWCDPISGHATLYWYRQILGQGPELLVQFQDESVVDDSQLPKDRFSAERLKGVDSTLKIQPAELGDSAMYLCASAGRKTGNTIYFGEGSWLTVV.

This clone was seen a single time. The CDR3 bases are TGTGCCAGCAGTGGAAGGGGGATCGGGAATGAAAAACTGTTTTTT. Translation: CASSGRGIGNEKLFF. J is TRBJ1-4 and V is TRBV27; maybe TRBD1 (6 bases). Trimming removed 5 bases from V and 5 bases from J, with 15 bases in between. The CDR3 runs 15 residues. The V gene's germline CDR1 is MNHEY and CDR2 SMNVEV (reference sequence).

This rearrangement joins TRBV6-5 to TRBJ2-5; D gene uncertain. The CDR3 covers 14 residues. Germline V CDR1 and CDR2: MNHEY, SVGAGI. V was clipped by 5 bases and J by 8 bases, with 18 bases between them. As DNA, the CDR3 is TGTGCCAGCAGTGTGGACGGAACCAAGAGAACCCAGTACTTC. Translated, it gives CASSVDGTKRTQYF.

This chain joins TRBV5-1 and TRBJ2-7, with 9 bases identical to TRBD2. J lost 5 bases, V lost 0 bases, and 6 bases had no gene match. The CDR3 loop spans 15 amino acids. Germline lookup yields CDR1 SGHRS and CDR2 YFSETQ. The CDR3 sequence: CASSLVAGGFNEQYF. The CDR3, as DNA: TGCGCCAGCAGCTTGGTCGCGGGAGGGTTCAACGAGCAGTACTTC.

CDR3 nucleotides: TGTGCCAGTACCGCCCGGGACCGAGATACGCAGTATTTT. The encoded protein is CASTARDRDTQYF. V gene TRBV19 combines with J gene TRBJ2-3; D possibly matches TRBD1 or TRBD2 (5 bases each). This CDR3 contains 13 residues. The V end lost 7 bases, the J end lost 5 bases, and 13 bases lay between the germline ends. Germline loops: CDR1 LNHDA, CDR2 SQIVND (reference sequence).

This clone was found once. CDR3 sequence (DNA): TGTGCCAGCAGCCTAAGGACAGGCCTTGGAAACACCATATATTTT. This translates into CASSLRTGLGNTIYF. The J gene is TRBJ1-3, the V gene TRBV11-3; 7 bases map to TRBD1. The junction had 7 bases not matched to a gene; V was cut back by 5 bases and J by 3 bases. Germline-derived CDR1 and CDR2 are SGHNT and YENEEA. The CDR3 has 15 amino acids.

Comment on this clone: Different DNA sequences within this sample yield the same CDR3. This chain links TRBV7-9 with TRBJ2-5, with no clear D. The CDR3 is 11 amino acids. CDR1 and CDR2 from the germline V gene are SEHNR and FQNEAQ (reference sequence). The V and J ends lost 2 bases and 2 bases respectively, with 0 bases between them. This CDR3 is CASSLQETQYF. The CDR3 DNA reads TGTGCCAGCAGCTTACAAGAGACCCAGTACTTC. Full variable domain (rest looked up from reference TRBV7-9 and TRBJ2-5): DTGVSQNPRHKITKRGQNVTFRCDPISEHNRLYWYRQTLGQGPEFLTYFQNEAQLEKSRLLSDRFSAERPKGSFSTLEIQRTEQGDSAMYLCASSLQETQYFGPGTRLLVL.

The CDR3 is CASSLNGNYGYTF. The DNA of the CDR3 is TGTGCCAGCAGCTTAAACGGAAACTATGGCTACACCTTC. V and J are TRBV7-9 and TRBJ1-2; D not certain. Per germline, CDR1 SEHNR and CDR2 FQNEAQ (reference sequence). Between the trimmed V and J ends, which lost 2 bases and 2 bases, there was a span of 6 bases. The CDR3 sequence is 13 residues long.

The V and J genes are TRBV4-2 and TRBJ2-2, with D hard to call. Trimming left V 4 bases short and J 0 bases short, with 9 bases between. CDR3 length: 15 amino acids. CDR1 LGHNA and CDR2 YNFKEQ come from the germline V gene. The CDR3 loop reads CASSPDRTNTGELFF. The CDR3 DNA follows: TGTGCCAGCAGCCCGGACCGAACGAACACCGGGGAGCTGTTTTTT.

This chain joins TRBV29-1 and TRBJ1-1, with D unresolved. Trimming removed 4 bases from V and 1 base from J, with 4 bases in between. Germline V lookup: CDR1 SQVTM, CDR2 ANQGSEA. This CDR3 has 11 residues. The CDR3, as DNA: TGCAGCGTTGTCCCGAACACTGAAGCTTTCTTT. Amino acid sequence: CSVVPNTEAFF.

To note about this clone: Since a far larger clone is one base different, this is likely a read error. This sequence joins TRBV19 and TRBJ2-6; D unclear. CDR1 is LNHDA and CDR2 is SQIVND in the germline V gene (reference sequence). The CDR3 consists of 15 residues. The V gene lost 4 bases and the J gene lost 2 bases, with 9 bases spanning the gap. The CDR3 spells CASSTLIPGANVLTF. The CDR3 DNA follows: TGTGCCAGTAGTACCTTAATCCCTGGGGCCAACGTCCTGACTTTC.

The chain combines TRBV30 with TRBJ1-5, with D unclear. The CDR3 is 14 amino acids. V was cut by 1 base and J by 7 bases, with 14 bases left in between. Germline V CDR1 and CDR2: GTSNPN, SVGIG (reference sequence). CDR3 nucleotides: TGTGCCTGGAGTGCCGCCTTCTCCGAGCAGCCCCAGCATTTT. Translation gives CAWSAAFSEQPQHF.

The chain uses TRBV6-5 and TRBJ2-1; 9 bases fit TRBD1. Germline assignment: CDR1 MNHEY and CDR2 SVGAGI. CDR3 length: 15 residues. V trimming: 6 bases; J trimming: 6 bases; junction bases outside the gene matches: 9. The CDR3 here is CASRRPGQGINEQFF. For the CDR3, the DNA is TGTGCCAGCAGGAGGCCGGGACAGGGCATCAATGAGCAGTTCTTC.

A note on this clone: This is likely an artifact of a read error, given a far larger clone one base away. The chain recombines TRBV7-2 with TRBJ1-5, with D hard to call. V was cut by 6 bases and J by 0 bases, with 6 bases left in between. This CDR3 is built from 13 residues. CDR1 SGHTA and CDR2 FQGNSA come from the germline V gene. The CDR3 nucleotides are TGTGCCAGCAGAAGGGATAGCAATCAGCCCCAGCATTTT. Amino acids: CASRRDSNQPQHF.

This clone was picked up one time. V usage is TRBV5-1 and J usage is TRBJ2-1; 12 nucleotides agree with TRBD2. With V trimmed by 3 bases and J by 0 bases, 10 bases remained unmatched. Germline loops: CDR1 SGHRS, CDR2 YFSETQ. The CDR3 extends over 19 amino acids. CDR3 region: CASSSGLAGTISSYNEQFF. Written as DNA, the CDR3 is TGCGCCAGCAGCTCAGGACTAGCGGGGACTATTAGCTCCTACAATGAGCAGTTCTTC.

The genes are TRBV5-1 and TRBJ1-3, with D hard to call. From germline, CDR1 is SGHRS and CDR2 YFSETQ. V lost 0 bases and J lost 0, with 13 bases in between. The CDR3 covers 17 residues. The DNA of the CDR3 is TGCGCCAGCAGCTTGGCAGGCTCAGCCGACTCTGGAAACACCATATATTTT. Its protein is CASSLAGSADSGNTIYF.

This clone was counted many times. The V call is TRBV18, the J call TRBJ2-2; TRBD1 is a possible D gene (5 bases). Trimming removed 4 bases at V and 5 bases at J, with 20 bases between. Per germline, CDR1 KGHSH and CDR2 LQKENI. The CDR3 runs to 17 residues. The CDR3 is CASSLTQNIQATGELFF. CDR3 nucleotides: TGTGCCAGCTCACTCACCCAAAACATACAGGCAACCGGGGAGCTGTTTTTT.

The genes are TRBV5-1 and TRBJ1-2; 12 bases match TRBD1. Germline CDR1 reads SGHRS; CDR2 reads YFSETQ. Trimming cost V 3 bases and J 7 bases; bases outside gene matches: 10. This CDR3 spans 16 amino acids. CDR3 coding DNA: TGCGCCAGCAGCTCCTTAACCGGGACAGGGGGCAGTGGCTACACCTTC. Translated, it gives CASSSLTGTGGSGYTF. The full variable domain, rest sourced from reference TRBV5-1 and TRBJ1-2, is KAGVTQTPRYLIKTRGQQVTLSCSPISGHRSVSWYQQTPGQGLQFLFEYFSETQRNKGNFPGRFSGRQFSNSRSEMNVSTLELGDSALYLCASSSLTGTGGSGYTFGSGTRLTVV.

This clone was seen repeatedly, ten times or more. The V gene is TRBV6-4, the J gene TRBJ1-2, with no clear D. The CDR3 covers 15 residues. V gave up 4 bases and J gave up 3 bases, with 15 bases separating them. Germline V CDR1 and CDR2: MRHNA, SNTAGT. The CDR3 reads CASSVSAGQDYGYTF. CDR3 sequence (DNA): TGTGCCAGCAGTGTCTCGGCCGGGCAGGACTATGGCTACACCTTC.